These 18 T cell receptor beta chains came from one sample sequenced in a study of vaccination and CD4 T cells after COVID-19. Noted treatment: roughly 11-day PBMC culture with coronavirus spike peptide pools or control peptides (ViraFEST assay). Researchers used the Oncomine TCR Beta short-read assay to sequence DNA from cultured CD4+ T cells. MiXCR, applied by TCRdb to the PCR reads, yields one record per CDR3 protein. The table lists 20,000 to 25,000 distinct CDR3 sequences, roughly 37% of them singletons. These TCRs are of unknown antigen specificity. The sample was CD4+ T cells from blood, cultured in vitro, taken before SARS-CoV-2 vaccination. Receptor source: a human donor who received a COVID-19 vaccine.

This clonotype was found a few times. The J gene is TRBJ1-1, the V gene TRBV25-1, with 8 bases lining up with TRBD1. Germline V lookup: CDR1 MGHDK, CDR2 SYGVNS. V trimming: 5 bases; J trimming: 5 bases; junction bases outside the gene matches: 4. The CDR3 has 13 amino acids. CDR3 protein: CASSRTGTTEAFF. The CDR3 DNA sequence: TGTGCCAGCAGTCGGACAGGGACAACTGAAGCTTTCTTT.

This clonotype was detected only a few times. The chain is built from TRBV19 and TRBJ1-5, with TRBD1 matching 9 bases. The trim removed 4 bases at V and 6 bases at J, leaving 16 bases unmatched. The CDR3 loop spans 18 amino acids. Germline CDR1 is LNHDA and CDR2 is SQIVND (reference sequence). CDR3 region: CASSRGTGRMLLGQPQHF. As DNA, the CDR3 is TGTGCCAGTAGTAGGGGGACAGGGAGAATGCTATTGGGTCAGCCCCAGCATTTT.

The chain links TRBV11-3 to TRBJ2-3; D might be TRBD1 or TRBD2, each matching 5 bases. There are 16 residues in the CDR3. Germline V lookup: CDR1 SGHNT, CDR2 YENEEA. V dropped 5 bases and J dropped 1 base, with 16 bases sitting between them. CDR3 sequence (DNA): TGTGCCAGCAGCGAAGGGACCCTCTCCGGCACAGATACGCAGTATTTT. Encoded protein: CASSEGTLSGTDTQYF. Full variable domain (outside the CDR3, taken from reference TRBV11-3 and TRBJ2-3): EAGVVQSPRYKIIEKKQPVAFWCNPISGHNTLYWYLQNLGQGPELLIRYENEEAVDDSQLPKDRFSAERLKGVDSTLKIQPAELGDSAVYLCASSEGTLSGTDTQYFGPGTRLTVL.

The chain combines TRBV7-9 with TRBJ2-5, with D hard to call. The ends were cut back, 4 bases at V and 2 bases at J, with 17 bases in the middle. The germline V gene encodes CDR1 SEHNR and CDR2 FQNEAQ (reference sequence). The CDR3 sequence is 16 residues long. CDR3 in DNA: TGTGCCAGCAGCTCTGAAGACTCACGATTTCAAGAGACCCAGTACTTC. Its protein is CASSSEDSRFQETQYF. Variable domain in full (rest from reference TRBV7-9 and TRBJ2-5): DTGVSQNPRHKITKRGQNVTFRCDPISEHNRLYWYRQTLGQGPEFLTYFQNEAQLEKSRLLSDRFSAERPKGSFSTLEIQRTEQGDSAMYLCASSSEDSRFQETQYFGPGTRLLVL.

CDR3 residues: CATSSDPAKNIQYF. The CDR3 DNA is TGTGCCACCAGCAGCGATCCCGCCAAAAACATTCAGTACTTC. The chain uses TRBV15 and TRBJ2-4, with D unclear. Germline CDR1 and CDR2: LNHNV and YYDKDF (reference sequence). Trimming took 3 bases from V and 1 from J, leaving 7 bases between them. The CDR3 length is 14 residues.

This clonotype was observed a few times. The chain uses TRBV7-9 and TRBJ1-1; D perhaps matches TRBD1 (5 bases). Germline V lookup: CDR1 SEHNR, CDR2 FQNEAQ (reference sequence). The length of the CDR3 is 13 residues. V was trimmed by 1 base and J by 4 bases, leaving 7 bases between them. CDR3: CASSLDGGTEAFF. CDR3 DNA: TGTGCCAGCAGCTTAGATGGGGGCACTGAAGCTTTCTTT.

In its sample, this clonotype was seen a few times. The rearrangement links TRBV27 to TRBJ2-7; D not certain. Germline lookup yields CDR1 MNHEY and CDR2 SMNVEV (reference sequence). The CDR3 consists of 13 residues. V lost 2 bases, J lost 3 bases, and 8 bases lay in between. CDR3 nucleotide sequence: TGTGCCAGCAGTTTAACGCTGGACTACGAGCAGTACTTC. Translating it yields CASSLTLDYEQYF.

The chain couples TRBV18 to TRBJ2-6; TRBD1 matches 12 bases. Trimming cost V 3 bases and J 2 bases; bases outside gene matches: 5. The CDR3 has 18 amino acids. Per germline, CDR1 KGHSH and CDR2 LQKENI. CDR3 residues: CASSPGTGGATGANVLTF. The CDR3 DNA is TGTGCCAGCTCACCGGGGACAGGGGGCGCGACTGGGGCCAACGTCCTGACTTTC.

The CDR3, as DNA: TGTGCCAGCAGCGTAAAACAGGGTGGTGAAGCTTTCTTT. This sequence encodes CASSVKQGGEAFF. This chain joins TRBV7-6 and TRBJ1-1, with D maybe TRBD1 (6 bases). Per germline, CDR1 SGHVS and CDR2 FNYEAQ. The CDR3 loop spans 13 amino acids. V lost 5 bases to trimming and J lost 7 bases, with 14 bases between them.

DNA of the CDR3: TGTGCCACCAGTGATTTGGAACTAGCGGGGAGGGAAAACGAGCAGTACTTC. Translation gives CATSDLELAGRENEQYF. The chain uses TRBV24-1 and TRBJ2-7; TRBD2 aligns across 10 bases. The CDR3 spans 17 residues. Trimming took 0 bases from V and 5 from J; bases not matched to a gene: 9. Germline values: CDR1 KGHDR, CDR2 SFDVKD.

The chain links TRBV14 to TRBJ2-7; TRBD1 aligns across 8 bases. After removal of 2 bases from V and 4 bases from J, the junction contained 7 bases not matched to a gene. The CDR3 sequence is 15 residues long. The germline gives CDR1 SGHDN, CDR2 FVKESK. The CDR3: CASSQLGRGRYEQYF. The CDR3 DNA follows: TGTGCCAGCAGCCAATTAGGCAGGGGGCGTTACGAGCAGTACTTC.

This clonotype was seen just once. The V and J genes are TRBV5-1 and TRBJ2-5; 11 bases align to TRBD2. This CDR3 region has 17 residues. V shed 3 bases and J 5 bases; nucleotides not matched to a gene: 12. Germline lookup yields CDR1 SGHRS and CDR2 YFSETQ. Here the CDR3 reads CASSSRTVAGGTETQYF. In DNA form, the CDR3 reads TGCGCCAGCAGCTCCCGAACCGTAGCGGGGGGGACTGAGACCCAGTACTTC.

V usage is TRBV5-1 and J usage is TRBJ1-6; 7 bases are shared with TRBD1. The CDR3 length is 15 residues. V shed 4 bases and J 7 bases; nucleotides not matched to a gene: 8. CDR1 is SGHRS, CDR2 YFSETQ, per germline. The CDR3, as DNA: TGCGCCAGCAGCGCAACCACAGGGGAAAATTCACCCCTCCACTTT. This sequence encodes CASSATTGENSPLHF.

By proportion, this clonotype is medium-sized. The genes are TRBV2 and TRBJ1-2, with a weak D call TRBD1 (6 bases). V dropped 2 bases and J dropped 2 bases, with 15 bases sitting between them. The CDR3 runs 16 residues. CDR1 is SNHLY, CDR2 FYNNEI, per germline. CDR3 sequence reads: CASSETEGVLNYGYTF. The CDR3 nucleotides read TGTGCCAGCAGTGAAACGGAGGGGGTCCTCAACTATGGCTACACCTTC.

This clonotype has more than one count but fewer than ten. The V and J genes are TRBV12-3 or TRBV12-4 and TRBJ2-3; D is ambiguous. The CDR3 runs to 12 residues. V was clipped by 4 bases and J by 4 bases, with 6 bases between them. CDR3 DNA: TGTGCCAGCAGTTGGGGTTCAGATACGCAGTATTTT. This encodes CASSWGSDTQYF.

The table lists this clonotype with a few counts. The V and J genes are TRBV20-1 and TRBJ2-7; 10 bases fit TRBD1. The CDR3 runs 13 residues. With V trimmed by 5 bases and J by 5 bases, 6 bases remained unmatched. Looked up from germline, CDR1 is DFQATT and CDR2 is SNEGSKA (reference sequence). The CDR3 sequence is CSALGTGAHEQYF. The CDR3 DNA sequence: TGCAGTGCTCTCGGGACAGGGGCCCACGAGCAGTACTTC.

This clonotype has a handful of counts. The chain is built from TRBV2 and TRBJ2-3, with 7 bases lining up with TRBD2. From germline, CDR1 is SNHLY and CDR2 FYNNEI. There are 14 residues in the CDR3. Trimming removed 5 bases from V and 4 bases from J; junction bases left unmatched: 6. The CDR3 protein is CASSRLAQADTQYF. CDR3 nucleotide sequence: TGTGCCAGCAGTCGACTAGCCCAAGCAGATACGCAGTATTTT.

V and J are TRBV2 and TRBJ1-1; D unclear. The V gene's germline CDR1 is SNHLY and CDR2 FYNNEI. V lost 6 bases, J lost 11 bases, and 13 bases lay in between. The CDR3 is 11 residues long. CDR3 in amino acids: CASRASGLAFF. DNA of the CDR3: TGTGCCAGCAGGGCGAGCGGTTTGGCTTTCTTT.